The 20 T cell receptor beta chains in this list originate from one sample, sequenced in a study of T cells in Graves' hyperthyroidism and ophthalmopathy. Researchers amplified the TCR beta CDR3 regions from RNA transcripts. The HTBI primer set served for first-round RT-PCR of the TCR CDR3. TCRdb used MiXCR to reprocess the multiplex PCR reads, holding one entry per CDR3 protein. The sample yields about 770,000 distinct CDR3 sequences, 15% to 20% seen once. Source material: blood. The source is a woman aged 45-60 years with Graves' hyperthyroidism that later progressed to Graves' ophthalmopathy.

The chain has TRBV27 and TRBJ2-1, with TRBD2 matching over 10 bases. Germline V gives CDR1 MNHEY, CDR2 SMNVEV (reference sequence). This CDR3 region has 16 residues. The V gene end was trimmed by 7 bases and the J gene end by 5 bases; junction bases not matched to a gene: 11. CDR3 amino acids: CASTKRGTSAHNEQFF. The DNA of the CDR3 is TGTGCCAGCACCAAACGCGGGACTAGCGCCCACAATGAGCAGTTCTTC.

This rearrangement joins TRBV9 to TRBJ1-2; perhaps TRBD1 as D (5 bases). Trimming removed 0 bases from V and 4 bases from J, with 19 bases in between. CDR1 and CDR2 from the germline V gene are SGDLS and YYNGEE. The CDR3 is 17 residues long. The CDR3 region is CASSVVSRGYPRYGYTF. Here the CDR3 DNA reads TGTGCCAGCAGCGTAGTTTCAAGGGGCTATCCCCGCTATGGCTACACCTTC.

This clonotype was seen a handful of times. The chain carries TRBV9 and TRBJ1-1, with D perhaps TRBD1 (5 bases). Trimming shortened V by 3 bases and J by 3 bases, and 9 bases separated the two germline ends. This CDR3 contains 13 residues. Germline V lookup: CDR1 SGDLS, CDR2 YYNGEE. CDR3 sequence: CASSERQYTEAFF. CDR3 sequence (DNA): TGTGCCAGCAGCGAACGACAGTACACTGAAGCTTTCTTT.

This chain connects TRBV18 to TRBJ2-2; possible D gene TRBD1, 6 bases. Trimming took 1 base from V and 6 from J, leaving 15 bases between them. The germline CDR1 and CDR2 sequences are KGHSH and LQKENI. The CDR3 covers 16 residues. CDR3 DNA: TGTGCCAGCTCACCACAGGGGGTGAGGTTATCCGGGGAGCTGTTTTTT. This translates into CASSPQGVRLSGELFF.

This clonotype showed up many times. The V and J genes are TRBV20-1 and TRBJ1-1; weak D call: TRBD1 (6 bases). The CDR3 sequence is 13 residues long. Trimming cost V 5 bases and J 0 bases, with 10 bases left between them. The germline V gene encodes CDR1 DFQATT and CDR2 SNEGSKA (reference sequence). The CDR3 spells CSARQVLNTEAFF. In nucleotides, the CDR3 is TGCAGTGCTCGACAGGTCCTGAACACTGAAGCTTTCTTT.

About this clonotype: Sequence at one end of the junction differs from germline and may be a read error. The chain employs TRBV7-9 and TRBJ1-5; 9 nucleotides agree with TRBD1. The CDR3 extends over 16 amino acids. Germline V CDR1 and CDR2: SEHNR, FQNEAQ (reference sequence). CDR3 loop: CASSLEGQGSHQPQHF. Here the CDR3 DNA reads TGTGCCAGCAGCTTGGAGGGACAGGGTAGCCATCAGCCCCAGCATTTT.

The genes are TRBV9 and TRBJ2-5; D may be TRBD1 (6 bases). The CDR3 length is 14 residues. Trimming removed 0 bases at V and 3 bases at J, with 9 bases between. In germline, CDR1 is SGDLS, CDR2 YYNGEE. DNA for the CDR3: TGTGCCAGCAGCGTAGGAGGGGGAGAAGAGACCCAGTACTTC. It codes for CASSVGGGEETQYF.

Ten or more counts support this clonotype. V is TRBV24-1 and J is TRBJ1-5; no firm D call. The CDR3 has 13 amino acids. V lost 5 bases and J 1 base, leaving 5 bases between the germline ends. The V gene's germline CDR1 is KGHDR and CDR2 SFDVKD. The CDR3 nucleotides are TGTGCCACCAGTGGACGGAGCAATCAGCCCCAGCATTTT. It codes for CATSGRSNQPQHF.

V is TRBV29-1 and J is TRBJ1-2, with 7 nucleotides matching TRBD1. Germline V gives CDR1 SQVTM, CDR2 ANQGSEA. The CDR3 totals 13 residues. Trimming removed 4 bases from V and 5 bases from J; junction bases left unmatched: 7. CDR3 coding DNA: TGCAGCGTTGTTGAGGGGGCGGAGTATGGCTACACCTTC. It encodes CSVVEGAEYGYTF. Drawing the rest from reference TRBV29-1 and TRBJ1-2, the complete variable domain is SAVISQKPSRDICQRGTSLTIQCQVDSQVTMMFWYRQQPGQSLTLIATANQGSEATYESGFVIDKFPISRPNLTFSTLTVSNMSPEDSSIYLCSVVEGAEYGYTFGSGTRLTVV.

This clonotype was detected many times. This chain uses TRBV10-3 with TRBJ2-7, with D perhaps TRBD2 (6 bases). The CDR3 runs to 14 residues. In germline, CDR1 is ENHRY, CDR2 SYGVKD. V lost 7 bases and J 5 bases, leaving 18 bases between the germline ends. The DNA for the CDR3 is TGTGCCATCAACGGGGGAGTTGCTCTAGACGAGCAGTACTTC. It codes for CAINGGVALDEQYF.

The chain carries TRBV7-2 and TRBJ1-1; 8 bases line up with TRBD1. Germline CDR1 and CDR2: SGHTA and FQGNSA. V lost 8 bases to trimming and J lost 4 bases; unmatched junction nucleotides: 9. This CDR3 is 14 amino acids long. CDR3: CASANQGAGTEAFF. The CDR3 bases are TGTGCCAGCGCAAACCAGGGGGCGGGCACTGAAGCTTTCTTT.

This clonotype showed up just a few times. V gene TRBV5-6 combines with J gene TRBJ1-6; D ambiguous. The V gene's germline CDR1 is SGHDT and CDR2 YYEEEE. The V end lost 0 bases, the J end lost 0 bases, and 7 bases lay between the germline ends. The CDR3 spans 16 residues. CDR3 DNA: TGTGCCAGCAGCTTGGTTTCGGGCTCCTATAATTCACCCCTCCACTTT. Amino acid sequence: CASSLVSGSYNSPLHF.

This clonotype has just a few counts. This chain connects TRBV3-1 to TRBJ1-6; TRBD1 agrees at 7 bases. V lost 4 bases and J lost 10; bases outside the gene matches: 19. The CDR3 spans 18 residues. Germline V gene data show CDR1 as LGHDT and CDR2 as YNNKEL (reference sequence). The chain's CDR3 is CASSPTTESGTEVSPLHF. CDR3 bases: TGTGCCAGCAGCCCAACGACTGAATCCGGGACAGAAGTGTCACCCCTCCACTTT. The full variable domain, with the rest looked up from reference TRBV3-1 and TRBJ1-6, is DTAVSQTPKYLVTQMGNDKSIKCEQNLGHDTMYWYKQDSKKFLKIMFSYNNKELIINETVPNRFSPKSPDKAHLNLHINSLELGDSAVYFCASSPTTESGTEVSPLHFGNGTRLTVT.

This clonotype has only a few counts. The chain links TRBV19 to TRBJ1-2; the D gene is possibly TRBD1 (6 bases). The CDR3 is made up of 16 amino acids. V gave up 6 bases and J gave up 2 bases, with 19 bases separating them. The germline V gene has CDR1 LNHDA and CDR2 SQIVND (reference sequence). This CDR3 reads CASRTGIRAKNYGYTF. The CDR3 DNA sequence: TGTGCCAGTAGAACAGGGATCAGGGCTAAAAACTATGGCTACACCTTC.

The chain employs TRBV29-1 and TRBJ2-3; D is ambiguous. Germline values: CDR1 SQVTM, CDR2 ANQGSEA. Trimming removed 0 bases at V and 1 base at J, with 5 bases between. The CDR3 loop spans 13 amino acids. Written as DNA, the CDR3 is TGCAGCGTTGAAGACCCTGGCACAGATACGCAGTATTTT. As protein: CSVEDPGTDTQYF.

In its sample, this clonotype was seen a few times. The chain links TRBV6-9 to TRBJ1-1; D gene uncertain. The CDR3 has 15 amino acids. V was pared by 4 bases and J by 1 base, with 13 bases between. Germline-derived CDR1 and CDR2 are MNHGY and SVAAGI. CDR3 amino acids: CASSLIAQTNTEAFF. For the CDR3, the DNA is TGTGCCAGCAGTTTAATCGCCCAGACGAACACTGAAGCTTTCTTT.

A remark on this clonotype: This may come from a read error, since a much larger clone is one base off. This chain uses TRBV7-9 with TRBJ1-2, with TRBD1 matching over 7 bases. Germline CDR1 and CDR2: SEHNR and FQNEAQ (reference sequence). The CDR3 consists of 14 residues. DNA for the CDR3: TGTGCCAGCAGCAAACCGACAGGGTACTATGGCTACGCCTTC. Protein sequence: CASSKPTGYYGYAF.

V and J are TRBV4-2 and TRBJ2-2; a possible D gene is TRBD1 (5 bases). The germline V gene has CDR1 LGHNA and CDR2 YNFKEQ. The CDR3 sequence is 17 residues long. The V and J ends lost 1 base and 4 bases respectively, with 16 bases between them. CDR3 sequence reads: CASSQGWTRPFTGELFF. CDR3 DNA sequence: TGTGCCAGCAGCCAAGGTTGGACAAGGCCCTTCACCGGGGAGCTGTTTTTT.

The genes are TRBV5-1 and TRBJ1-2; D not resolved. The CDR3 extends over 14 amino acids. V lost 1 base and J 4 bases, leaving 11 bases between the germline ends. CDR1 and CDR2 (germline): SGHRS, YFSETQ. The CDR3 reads CASSLYGAGYGYTF. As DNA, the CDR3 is TGCGCCAGCAGCTTGTACGGAGCAGGCTATGGCTACACCTTC.

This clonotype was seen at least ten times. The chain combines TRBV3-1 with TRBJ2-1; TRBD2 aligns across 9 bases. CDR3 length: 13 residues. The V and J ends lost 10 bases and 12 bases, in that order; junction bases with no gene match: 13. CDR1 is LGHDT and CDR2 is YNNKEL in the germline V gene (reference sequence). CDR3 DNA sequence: TGTGCCACCAAGCCTAGCGGGGCCCTAGGGCAGTTCTTC. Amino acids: CATKPSGALGQFF.